The 9 T cell receptor beta chains presented below share a single source sample, sequenced in a study of cytomegalovirus exposure and HLA in healthy donors. With 60 Vbeta and 13 Jbeta primers, the PCR was carried out. Assay used: immunoSEQ multiplex PCR; TCRdb lists only in-frame clones, some missing. The sample records fewer than 250,000 clones, around four fifths being singletons. Sequencing used PBMCs. These receptors originate from a male donor in good health and CMV-seronegative.

The gene calls are TRBV5-4 and TRBJ2-1, with D unclear. There are 15 residues in the CDR3. The germline CDR1 and CDR2 sequences are SGHNT and YYREEE (reference sequence). V was cut by 1 base and J by 5 bases, with 13 bases left in between. The DNA of the CDR3 is TGTGCCAGCAGCTTGAATCAAGGTCGGGACAATGAGCAGTTCTTC. Residues: CASSLNQGRDNEQFF.

This clone was counted once. This chain links TRBV19 with TRBJ2-4, with D possibly being TRBD2 (5 bases). V was pared by 6 bases and J by 8 bases, with 17 bases between. The CDR3 loop spans 14 amino acids. CDR1 is LNHDA, CDR2 SQIVND, per germline (reference sequence). CDR3 in amino acids: CASSLGGNLYIQYF. CDR3 DNA sequence: TGTGCCAGTAGCCTAGGAGGAAACTTGTACATTCAGTACTTC.

This chain connects TRBV7-3 to TRBJ2-5; TRBD2 agrees at 11 bases. V gave up 2 bases and J gave up 2 bases; unmatched junction bases: 4. The CDR3 consists of 16 residues. Per germline, CDR1 SGHTA and CDR2 FQGTGA. The CDR3 region is CASSLGTSGYQETQYF. The DNA for the CDR3 is TGTGCCAGCAGCTTAGGGACTAGCGGATATCAAGAGACCCAGTACTTC.

The chain links TRBV6-6 to TRBJ2-7; 7 bases fit TRBD1. The CDR3 sequence is 14 residues long. J gave up 0 bases and V 6 bases, and 5 bases lay outside the gene matches. Germline CDR1 MNHNY, CDR2 SVGAGI (reference sequence). This CDR3 is CASSWDRISYEQYF. CDR3 DNA sequence: TGTGCCAGCAGCTGGGACAGAATCTCCTACGAGCAGTACTTC.

The gene calls are TRBV27 and TRBJ1-6; the D gene is possibly TRBD1 (5 bases). This CDR3 is built from 14 residues. The V and J ends lost 2 bases and 10 bases respectively, with 12 bases between them. Germline V lookup: CDR1 MNHEY, CDR2 SMNVEV (reference sequence). CDR3 loop: CASSLRRVRSPLHF. The CDR3 DNA sequence: TGTGCCAGCAGTTTACGCAGGGTGCGATCACCCCTCCACTTT.

J is TRBJ1-5 and V is TRBV21-1; TRBD1, the table's D call, lacks a check against the DNA. TRBV21-1 is reported as a pseudogene. The CDR3 totals 15 residues. CDR3 bases: TGTGCCAGCAGCACTGGGGGCGTTAGCAATCAGCCCCAGCATTTT. It is translated as CASSTGGVSNQPQHF.

The rearrangement joins TRBV28 to TRBJ2-1, with 7 bases that match TRBD1. This CDR3 region has 14 residues. V lost 6 bases to trimming and J lost 4 bases; unmatched junction nucleotides: 6. The germline V gene has CDR1 MDHEN and CDR2 SYDVKM. CDR3 in amino acids: CASRPPGQYNEQFF. The CDR3 DNA reads TGTGCCAGCAGGCCCCCGGGACAGTACAATGAGCAGTTCTTC.

The chain has TRBV5-1 and TRBJ2-5, with D possibly TRBD2 on 6 matching bases. V was cut by 5 bases and J by 2 bases, with 19 bases left in between. The CDR3 has 16 amino acids. Germline loops: CDR1 SGHRS, CDR2 YFSETQ. CDR3 DNA sequence: TGCGCCAGCAGTTTTACACCTCCGCGGGGACAAGAGACCCAGTACTTC. The encoded protein is CASSFTPPRGQETQYF.

J is TRBJ2-6 and V is TRBV9, with TRBD1 matching 8 bases. Trimming took 4 bases from V and 0 from J; bases not matched to a gene: 6. The CDR3 covers 17 residues. Germline-derived CDR1 and CDR2 are SGDLS and YYNGEE. CDR3 DNA: TGTGCCAGCAGCCCCCGGGACAGGCACTCTGGGGCCAACGTCCTGACTTTC. Protein: CASSPRDRHSGANVLTF.